This section outlines one T cell receptor (beta chain) sequence together with its context. Clones were read by immunoSEQ multiplex PCR, and TCRdb kept only the in-frame ones, dropping some. The sample carries roughly 650,000 clones, roughly 97% recorded once. Trimming took off 4 bases at V and 7 bases at J, with 10 bases between the two ends. In germline, CDR1 is SEHNR, CDR2 FQNEAQ (reference sequence). The CDR3 has 12 amino acids. This sample was included in a study of shared clonotypes between healthy human individuals. Sequencing input: naive CD4+ T cells sorted from blood. Subset indicated: CD45RA+ positively selected. V gene TRBV7-9 combines with J gene TRBJ1-1; TRBD1 might be the D (5 bases). The TCR originated in a woman in her twenties or thirties in good health. This CDR3 is CASSSIRGEAFF. CDR3 nucleotides: TGTGCCAGCAGCTCTATAAGGGGTGAAGCTTTCTTT. Together with reference TRBV7-9 and TRBJ1-1, the CDR3 gives the full variable domain: DTGVSQNPRHKITKRGQNVTFRCDPISEHNRLYWYRQTLGQGPEFLTYFQNEAQLEKSRLLSDRFSAERPKGSFSTLEIQRTEQGDSAMYLCASSSIRGEAFFGQGTRLTVV.